This T cell receptor beta chain was obtained from a study of glioma-infiltrating T cells. Ten or more counts support this clonotype. CDR3 length: 13 residues. CDR1 and CDR2 (germline): SGDLS, YYNGEE. Trimming pared 0 bases from V and 6 bases from J, leaving 10 bases between. TCR alpha and beta CDR3 regions were amplified from RNA using iRepertoire nested multiplex PCR. Input was roughly 100-450 ng of tissue mRNA or PBMC total RNA. TCRdb re-analysed the multiplex PCR reads in MiXCR, keeping a single row per CDR3 protein. The profile covers tens of thousands of distinct CDR3 sequences, with about 37% appearing a single time and more than 30% taken by the ten largest.

The TCR originated in a human donor with low-grade glioma or glioblastoma, undergoing nonglioma brain surgery, or in good health (not recorded which). The specimen sequenced was glioma tissue, nonneoplastic brain tissue, or PBMCs (not recorded which). The rearrangement uses TRBV9 and TRBJ2-7, with unresolved D. The CDR3 loop reads CASSVDHSSEQYF. DNA for the CDR3: TGTGCCAGCAGCGTAGACCACAGCTCCGAGCAGTACTTC.